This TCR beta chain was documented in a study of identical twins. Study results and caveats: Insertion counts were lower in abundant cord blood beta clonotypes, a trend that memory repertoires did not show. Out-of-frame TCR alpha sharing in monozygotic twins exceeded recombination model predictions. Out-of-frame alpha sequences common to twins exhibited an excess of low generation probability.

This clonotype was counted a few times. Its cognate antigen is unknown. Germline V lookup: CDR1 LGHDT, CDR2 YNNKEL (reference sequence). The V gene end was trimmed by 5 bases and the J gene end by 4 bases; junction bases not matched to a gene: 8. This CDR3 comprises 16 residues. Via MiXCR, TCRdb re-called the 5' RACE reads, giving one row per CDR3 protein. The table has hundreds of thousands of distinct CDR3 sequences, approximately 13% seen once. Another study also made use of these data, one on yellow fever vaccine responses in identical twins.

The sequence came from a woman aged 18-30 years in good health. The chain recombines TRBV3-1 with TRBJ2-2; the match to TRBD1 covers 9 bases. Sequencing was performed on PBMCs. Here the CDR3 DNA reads TGTGCCAGCAGCGTACCGGGACAGGGCAGCACCGGGGAGCTGTTTTTT. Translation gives CASSVPGQGSTGELFF.